One sample yielded the 23 T cell receptor beta chains listed below, sequenced in a study of cytomegalovirus exposure and HLA in healthy donors. Vbeta (60) and Jbeta (13) primers were used in the PCR. Assay: immunoSEQ multiplex PCR; the TCRdb copy retains only in-frame clones and omits some. The data show roughly 97,000 clones, about 75% seen once. Input material: PBMCs. The receptors stem from a man in his 60s in good health and CMV-seropositive.

The chain is built from TRBV10-1 and TRBJ2-1; 10 positions agree with TRBD2. The CDR3 is 17 residues long. Per the germline V gene, CDR1 is WNHNN and CDR2 is SYGVQD (reference sequence). The V segment lost 2 bases and the J segment 0 bases; nucleotides outside the gene matches: 4. CDR3 region: CASSEPSGGYSYNEQFF. Here the CDR3 DNA reads TGCGCCAGCAGTGAGCCTAGCGGGGGCTACTCCTACAATGAGCAGTTCTTC.

The gene calls are TRBV19 and TRBJ2-3; 16 bases agree with TRBD2. J was trimmed by 9 bases and V by 8 bases; bases with no gene match: 8. This CDR3 is 15 amino acids long. Germline loops: CDR1 LNHDA, CDR2 SQIVND (reference sequence). CDR3 nucleotide sequence: TGTGCCAGTGCCCCCGGGACTAGCGGGGGGGAAACGCAGTATTTT. Its translation: CASAPGTSGGETQYF.

The rearrangement links TRBV4-2 to TRBJ2-1, with TRBD1 matching 9 bases. CDR1 LGHNA and CDR2 YNFKEQ come from the germline V gene. After removal of 4 bases from V and 13 bases from J, the junction contained 5 bases not matched to a gene. The CDR3 consists of 12 residues. CDR3 coding DNA: TGTGCCAGCAGCCGGACAGGGGAGGGACAGTTCTTC. Translated, it gives CASSRTGEGQFF.

The gene calls are TRBV19 and TRBJ1-5; D gene uncertain. Germline-derived CDR1 and CDR2 are LNHDA and SQIVND (reference sequence). V lost 3 bases and J lost 4, with 16 bases in between. This CDR3 spans 16 amino acids. Here the CDR3 reads CASSMRRSRGNQPQHF. Written as DNA, the CDR3 is TGTGCCAGTAGTATGCGTCGGTCGCGAGGAAATCAGCCCCAGCATTTT.

In its sample, this clone was seen a few times. The CDR3 nucleotides read TGCGCCAGCAGCGTAACAGAGAACACTGAAGCTTTCTTT. The encoded protein is CASSVTENTEAFF. This rearrangement joins TRBV10-2 to TRBJ1-1, with D unclear. V lost 6 bases, J lost 1 base, and 9 bases lay in between. CDR1 is WSHSY and CDR2 is SAAADI in the germline V gene. CDR3 length: 13 residues.

V usage is TRBV4-2 and J usage is TRBJ2-1, with 8 bases matching TRBD2. The germline gives CDR1 LGHNA, CDR2 YNFKEQ. The CDR3 loop spans 15 amino acids. The V segment lost 3 bases and the J segment 10 bases; nucleotides outside the gene matches: 11. The CDR3, as DNA: TGTGCCAGCAGCCACCCGAGGGTAGCGGGGAGGGAGCAGTTCTTC. It specifies CASSHPRVAGREQFF.

This chain uses TRBV2 with TRBJ1-5, with TRBD1 identical over 8 bases. This CDR3 has 16 residues. CDR1 and CDR2 from the germline V gene are SNHLY and FYNNEI. With 4 bases clipped from V and 0 bases from J, the junction kept 5 bases outside the gene matches. CDR3 loop: CASSARDRFSNQPQHF. The CDR3 DNA is TGTGCCAGCAGTGCCCGGGACAGGTTTAGCAATCAGCCCCAGCATTTT.

The J gene is TRBJ1-5, the V gene TRBV2; D is unresolved. Trimming shortened V by 5 bases and J by 0 bases, and 8 bases separated the two germline ends. From germline, CDR1 is SNHLY and CDR2 FYNNEI. The CDR3 has 14 residues. This CDR3 reads CASSLTNSNQPQHF. Written as DNA, the CDR3 is TGTGCCAGCAGTCTGACAAATAGCAATCAGCCCCAGCATTTT.

The chain carries TRBV9 and TRBJ1-2; 12 bases align to TRBD1. The CDR3 is 17 residues long. Germline V gene lookup returns CDR1 SGDLS and CDR2 YYNGEE. The trim removed 3 bases at V and 0 bases at J, leaving 6 bases unmatched. The CDR3 sequence: CASSARDRGQTNYGYTF. Written as DNA, the CDR3 is TGTGCCAGCAGCGCTCGGGACAGGGGGCAGACTAACTATGGCTACACCTTC. Full variable domain (remainder filled in from reference TRBV9 and TRBJ1-2): DSGVTQTPKHLITATGQRVTLRCSPRSGDLSVYWYQQSLDQGLQFLIQYYNGEERAKGNILERFSAQQFPDLHSELNLSSLELGDSALYFCASSARDRGQTNYGYTFGSGTRLTVV.

The J gene is TRBJ1-5, the V gene TRBV6-5; 9 nucleotides align to TRBD1. CDR1 is MNHEY, CDR2 SVGAGI, per germline. The CDR3 covers 16 residues. Losses at the gene ends were 4 bases for V and 6 bases for J; bases not matched to a gene: 10. The CDR3 region is CASSSKKGQGSQPQHF. The DNA of the CDR3 is TGTGCCAGCAGTTCCAAGAAAGGACAGGGGAGTCAGCCCCAGCATTTT.

The rearrangement links TRBV7-9 to TRBJ2-5; D gene unclear. The DNA end is more similar to TRBJ2-7, so the J call may be wrong. Germline CDR1 is SEHNR and CDR2 is FQNEAQ (reference sequence). The CDR3 extends over 14 amino acids. CDR3 bases: TGTGCCAGCGGCCCACCCCATACTGACTACGAGCAGTACTTC. It codes for CASGPPHTDYEQYF.

The chain couples TRBV11-2 to TRBJ2-1, with D possibly matching TRBD1 (5 bases). This CDR3 has 15 amino acids. V was trimmed by 1 base and J by 7 bases, leaving 14 bases between them. Germline V gives CDR1 SGHAT, CDR2 FQNNGV. CDR3 protein: CASSLGDRPGNEQFF. The DNA of the CDR3 is TGTGCCAGCAGCTTAGGTGACCGCCCAGGGAATGAGCAGTTCTTC.

This clone was detected once. The chain has TRBV7-2 and TRBJ2-7; D is undetermined. Trimming took off 3 bases at V and 4 bases at J, with 4 bases between the two ends. From germline, CDR1 is SGHTA and CDR2 FQGNSA. The CDR3 is made up of 11 amino acids. In DNA, the CDR3 is TGTGCCAGCAGCTTCCTTTACGAGCAGTACTTC. Translation: CASSFLYEQYF.

V usage is TRBV11-2 and J usage is TRBJ2-3, with D hard to call. Germline V gene sequence: CDR1 SGHAT, CDR2 FQNNGV. V was trimmed by 8 bases and J by 0 bases, leaving 6 bases between them. The CDR3 consists of 12 residues. The DNA of the CDR3 is TGTGCCAGCTCCCTGAGCACAGATACGCAGTATTTT. It codes for CASSLSTDTQYF.

The chain has TRBV7-8 and TRBJ1-6; 7 nucleotides line up with TRBD1. Germline V gene lookup returns CDR1 SGHVS and CDR2 FQNEAQ. The V segment lost 5 bases and the J segment 14 bases; nucleotides outside the gene matches: 9. CDR3 size: 13 residues. The CDR3 reads CASSVDRVKSLHF. CDR3 bases: TGTGCCAGCAGCGTTGACAGGGTTAAATCCCTCCACTTT.

In this sample, this clone turned up once. The rearrangement joins TRBV7-2 to TRBJ1-5; 8 bases fit TRBD1. There are 16 residues in the CDR3. CDR1 is SGHTA and CDR2 is FQGNSA in the germline V gene. J gave up 4 bases and V 2 bases, and 7 bases lay outside the gene matches. This CDR3 is CASSLWAGGRNQPQHF. The CDR3 DNA sequence: TGTGCCAGCAGCTTATGGGCAGGGGGCAGGAATCAGCCCCAGCATTTT. The complete variable domain, with remaining parts taken from reference TRBV7-2 and TRBJ1-5, reads GAGVSQSPSNKVTEKGKDVELRCDPISGHTALYWYRQSLGQGLEFLIYFQGNSAPDKSGLPSDRFSAERTGGSVSTLTIQRTQQEDSAVYLCASSLWAGGRNQPQHFGDGTRLSIL.

The chain employs TRBV6-1 and TRBJ2-7, with 7 bases identical to TRBD2. CDR1 is MNHNS, CDR2 SASEGT, per germline. This CDR3 comprises 15 residues. Unmatched junction bases numbered 10, after V lost 6 bases and J lost 2 bases. The CDR3: CASSPIGDYPYEQYF. The CDR3 DNA follows: TGTGCCAGCAGCCCGATAGGGGACTACCCCTACGAGCAGTACTTC.

This chain connects TRBV7-2 to TRBJ1-5, with 9 bases lining up with TRBD1. This CDR3 is built from 15 residues. J lost 7 bases, V lost 6 bases, and 10 bases had no gene match. CDR1 and CDR2 from the germline V gene are SGHTA and FQGNSA. The CDR3 DNA reads TGTGCCAGCAGTATCGCGGGACAGGGTGACCAGCCCCAGCATTTT. It yields the protein CASSIAGQGDQPQHF.

To note about this clone: At one boundary the junction diverges from the germline segment, which might be a read error. The rearrangement joins TRBV7-9 to TRBJ2-7; tentative D call: TRBD1 (6 bases). This CDR3 is 12 amino acids long. Germline CDR1 is SEHNR and CDR2 is FQNEAQ (reference sequence). CDR3 sequence: CSSSTSGVEQYF. For the CDR3, the DNA is TGTTCCAGCAGTACCTCAGGGGTCGAGCAGTACTTC.

The chain employs TRBV7-6 and TRBJ2-1, with a weak D call TRBD2 (5 bases). Germline values: CDR1 SGHVS, CDR2 FNYEAQ. The CDR3 has 13 residues. Between the trimmed V and J ends, which lost 3 bases and 6 bases, there was a span of 9 bases. The CDR3 sequence is CASSLLAPNEQFF. CDR3 nucleotides: TGTGCCAGCAGCTTGTTAGCGCCCAATGAGCAGTTCTTC. The full variable domain, its missing parts supplied by reference TRBV7-6 and TRBJ2-1, is GAGVSQSPRYKVTKRGQDVALRCDPISGHVSLYWYRQALGQGPEFLTYFNYEAQQDKSGLPNDRFSAERPEGSISTLTIQRTEQRDSAMYRCASSLLAPNEQFFGPGTRLTVL.

This rearrangement joins TRBV30 to TRBJ1-4, with D hard to call. The germline CDR1 and CDR2 sequences are GTSNPN and SVGIG (reference sequence). This CDR3 has 14 amino acids. The V gene lost 2 bases and the J gene lost 4 bases, with 11 bases spanning the gap. CDR3 sequence reads: CAWSQVLGNEKLFF. The CDR3, as DNA: TGTGCCTGGAGTCAGGTTTTGGGTAATGAAAAACTGTTTTTT.

A note on this clone: Other DNA sequences in this specimen translate into the identical CDR3. V and J are TRBV2 and TRBJ2-5, with 11 bases that match TRBD2. J gave up 1 base and V 8 bases, and 0 bases lay outside the gene matches. The germline V gene has CDR1 SNHLY and CDR2 FYNNEI. This CDR3 has 13 residues. The CDR3 DNA reads TGTGCCAGCGGACTAGCGGGCCAAGAGACCCAGTACTTC. It specifies CASGLAGQETQYF.

This rearrangement joins TRBV2 to TRBJ2-1; 11 bases map to TRBD2. The germline gives CDR1 SNHLY, CDR2 FYNNEI. The CDR3 contains 17 residues. The V gene end was trimmed by 6 bases and the J gene end by 6 bases; junction bases not matched to a gene: 13. The CDR3 DNA reads as TGTGCCAGCAGGGGGGATAGCGGGGGGGCCGGGTTCAATGAGCAGTTCTTC. Amino acid sequence: CASRGDSGGAGFNEQFF.